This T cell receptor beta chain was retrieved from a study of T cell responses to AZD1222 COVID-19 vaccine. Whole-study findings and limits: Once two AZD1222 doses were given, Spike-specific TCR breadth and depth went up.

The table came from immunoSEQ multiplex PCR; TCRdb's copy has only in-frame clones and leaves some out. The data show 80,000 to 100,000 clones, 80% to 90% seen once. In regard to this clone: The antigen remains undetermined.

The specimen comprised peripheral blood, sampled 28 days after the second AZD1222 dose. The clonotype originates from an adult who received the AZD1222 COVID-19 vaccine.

The CDR3 is CASSQDPRNYYGYTF. As DNA, the CDR3 is TGCGCCAGCAGCCAAGATCCCCGGAACTACTATGGCTACACCTTC. The gene calls are TRBV4-3 and TRBJ1-2; unclear D gene. Germline-derived CDR1 and CDR2 are LGHNA and YSLEER. Trimming removed 0 bases from V and 3 bases from J, with 11 bases in between. There are 15 residues in the CDR3.